A single sample gave rise to the 21 T cell receptor beta chains below, sequenced in a study of blood T cell repertoires in COVID-19. Libraries were prepared by immunoSEQ multiplex PCR; TCRdb keeps only in-frame clonotypes and omits some of them. The data show 140,000 to 150,000 clones, about 90% seen once. The sequencing sample was made of peripheral blood. Receptor source: a human donor in a cohort sampled during active COVID-19.

For the CDR3, the DNA is TGTGCCAGCAGCCAAGATCCGCGACTAGTTCAAGAGACCCAGTACTTC. Protein product: CASSQDPRLVQETQYF. This sequence joins TRBV3-1 (or the pseudogene TRBV3-2) and TRBJ2-5, with D possibly matching TRBD2 (6 bases). V lost 0 bases, J lost 2 bases, and 13 bases lay in between. Germline assignment: CDR1 LGHDT and CDR2 YNNKEL (reference sequence). The CDR3 contains 16 residues.

The chain recombines TRBV9 with TRBJ2-7; a weak D match, TRBD1 (6 bases). The length of the CDR3 is 15 residues. The ends were cut back, 2 bases at V and 2 bases at J, with 14 bases in the middle. The germline CDR1 and CDR2 sequences are SGDLS and YYNGEE. The CDR3 coding sequence is TGTGCCAGCAGCGTGGACCTCGGGACACCCTACGAGCAGTACTTC. It encodes CASSVDLGTPYEQYF.

The chain joins TRBV5-1 to TRBJ2-3, with 15 bases matching TRBD2. Trimming at V came to 4 bases and at J to 6 bases, leaving 18 bases not matched to a gene. CDR1 and CDR2 (germline): SGHRS, YFSETQ. This CDR3 has 20 residues. The CDR3 nucleotides read TGCGCCAGCAGCCGCTATGGCGGACTAGCGGGAGGGCCGGAAGAGGATACGCAGTATTTT. This encodes CASSRYGGLAGGPEEDTQYF.

This clone was seen a handful of times. The chain uses TRBV6-1 and TRBJ2-3; 12 positions match TRBD2. The CDR3 length is 18 residues. Germline loops: CDR1 MNHNS, CDR2 SASEGT. V dropped 2 bases and J dropped 3; count of bases not matched to a gene: 9. CDR3 in DNA: TGTGCCAGCAGTGAAAGGGGCCTAGCGGGGGGGTGGACAGATACGCAGTATTTT. Amino acid sequence: CASSERGLAGGWTDTQYF.

This chain connects TRBV19 to TRBJ2-5, with TRBD1 matching over 8 bases. V trimming: 5 bases; J trimming: 2 bases; junction bases outside the gene matches: 4. The CDR3 sequence is 14 residues long. Per germline, CDR1 LNHDA and CDR2 SQIVND (reference sequence). CDR3 DNA sequence: TGTGCCAGTAGTGACAGGGGAGGACAAGAGACCCAGTACTTC. This gives the protein CASSDRGGQETQYF.

The genes are TRBV3-1 (or the pseudogene TRBV3-2) and TRBJ2-3; 12 bases map to TRBD2. The CDR3 length is 16 residues. After removal of 0 bases from V and 5 bases from J, the junction contained 3 bases not matched to a gene. Germline V gene lookup returns CDR1 LGHDT and CDR2 YNNKEL (reference sequence). CDR3 sequence: CASSQDRLAGVDTQYF. The CDR3 nucleotides read TGTGCCAGCAGCCAAGACCGACTAGCGGGAGTAGATACGCAGTATTTT.

The gene calls are TRBV9 and TRBJ2-7, with 7 bases fitting TRBD1. Germline V gene sequence: CDR1 SGDLS, CDR2 YYNGEE. Losses at the gene ends were 0 bases for V and 3 bases for J; bases not matched to a gene: 3. The CDR3 has 14 residues. The CDR3 spells CASSVGDSNYEQYF. CDR3 DNA: TGTGCCAGCAGCGTAGGGGACAGCAACTACGAGCAGTACTTC.

This clone came up once. V and J are TRBV7-9 and TRBJ2-1, with D perhaps matching TRBD2 (6 bases). Between the trimmed V and J ends, which lost 0 bases and 5 bases, there was a span of 23 bases. This CDR3 spans 19 amino acids. Germline V lookup: CDR1 SEHNR, CDR2 FQNEAQ (reference sequence). The CDR3 DNA reads as TGTGCCAGCAGCTTAGCGCGGTTGCGGGACCCCCTGTTTCACAATGAGCAGTTCTTC. Translation: CASSLARLRDPLFHNEQFF. Using reference TRBV7-9 and TRBJ2-1 for the parts outside the CDR3, the full variable domain is DTGVSQNPRHKITKRGQNVTFRCDPISEHNRLYWYRQTLGQGPEFLTYFQNEAQLEKSRLLSDRFSAERPKGSFSTLEIQRTEQGDSAMYLCASSLARLRDPLFHNEQFFGPGTRLTVL.

J is TRBJ2-1 and V is TRBV5-1; 7 positions agree with TRBD1. Looked up from germline, CDR1 is SGHRS and CDR2 is YFSETQ. The CDR3 has 17 amino acids. J was trimmed by 3 bases and V by 0 bases; bases with no gene match: 9. The CDR3: CASSLVRQGRNYNEQFF. The CDR3 DNA is TGCGCCAGCAGCTTGGTCCGACAGGGTAGAAACTACAATGAGCAGTTCTTC. Based on the CDR3 plus reference TRBV5-1 and TRBJ2-1, the full variable domain is KAGVTQTPRYLIKTRGQQVTLSCSPISGHRSVSWYQQTPGQGLQFLFEYFSETQRNKGNFPGRFSGRQFSNSRSEMNVSTLELGDSALYLCASSLVRQGRNYNEQFFGPGTRLTVL.

J is TRBJ1-3 and V is TRBV19, with D maybe TRBD1 (6 bases). The CDR3 consists of 12 residues. Trimming removed 6 bases from V and 10 bases from J, with 13 bases in between. Germline CDR1 and CDR2: LNHDA and SQIVND (reference sequence). CDR3: CASRSTGHTIYF. In DNA, the CDR3 is TGTGCCAGTAGGTCAACGGGACATACCATATATTTT. The variable domain in full, completed from reference TRBV19 and TRBJ1-3, reads DGGITQSPKYLFRKEGQNVTLSCEQNLNHDAMYWYRQDPGQGLRLIYYSQIVNDFQKGDIAEGYSVSREKKESFPLTVTSAQKNPTAFYLCASRSTGHTIYFGEGSWLTVV.

A few counts support this clone. The chain is built from TRBV27 and TRBJ1-3; tentative D call: TRBD1 (5 bases). Trimming stripped 6 bases from V and 0 bases from J, with 12 bases between. There are 15 residues in the CDR3. CDR1 is MNHEY and CDR2 is SMNVEV in the germline V gene (reference sequence). The CDR3 spells CASRSAGLSGNTIYF. The CDR3, as DNA: TGTGCCAGCAGGAGCGCGGGACTCTCTGGAAACACCATATATTTT.

V is TRBV27 and J is TRBJ2-1; 12 nucleotides align to TRBD2. This CDR3 has 17 amino acids. V was pared by 5 bases and J by 7 bases, with 12 bases of the junction left unmatched. Germline V gene sequence: CDR1 MNHEY, CDR2 SMNVEV (reference sequence). DNA of the CDR3: TGTGCCAGCAGTAAACTAGCGGGAGGTTTATTTTGGAATGAGCAGTTCTTC. Its protein product is CASSKLAGGLFWNEQFF.

The sample holds a few counts of this clone. V usage is TRBV30 and J usage is TRBJ2-7; 14 nucleotides line up with TRBD2. V trimming: 1 base; J trimming: 6 bases; junction bases outside the gene matches: 2. There are 14 residues in the CDR3. The germline V gene encodes CDR1 GTSNPN and CDR2 SVGIG (reference sequence). In DNA, the CDR3 is TGTGCCTGGAGTGGGACTAGCGGGAGGCTCGAGCAGTACTTC. Amino acids: CAWSGTSGRLEQYF.

The chain uses TRBV10-3 and TRBJ2-7; TRBD2 agrees at 12 bases. The CDR3 length is 15 residues. The V and J ends lost 11 bases and 6 bases, in that order; junction bases with no gene match: 14. Germline loops: CDR1 ENHRY, CDR2 SYGVKD. CDR3 DNA: TGTGCCTCCGCGGGACTAGCGGGTGGCGAAGGCGAGCAGTACTTC. As protein: CASAGLAGGEGEQYF.

The CDR3 spells CASSWGYTDTQYF. The CDR3 region has the DNA TGTGCCAGCAGTTGGGGCTACACAGATACGCAGTATTTT. The gene calls are TRBV27 and TRBJ2-3; D perhaps matches TRBD1 (5 bases). The germline CDR1 and CDR2 sequences are MNHEY and SMNVEV (reference sequence). The CDR3 covers 13 residues. The V end lost 4 bases, the J end lost 2 bases, and 7 bases lay between the germline ends.

This rearrangement joins TRBV9 to TRBJ2-4, with TRBD1 as a possible D gene (6 bases). The CDR3 loop spans 14 amino acids. The germline gives CDR1 SGDLS, CDR2 YYNGEE. V was trimmed by 3 bases and J by 1 base, leaving 8 bases between them. The CDR3 DNA sequence: TGTGCCAGCAGCGGGGGGCGGGCCAAAAACATTCAGTACTTC. It yields the protein CASSGGRAKNIQYF.

The chain combines TRBV18 with TRBJ2-2; 8 bases are shared with TRBD1. This CDR3 has 15 residues. Germline V gene sequence: CDR1 KGHSH, CDR2 LQKENI. The ends lost 4 bases at V and 4 bases at J; junction bases unmatched: 5. The CDR3 DNA reads as TGTGCCAGCTCACGAGGGACAGGTCCCACCGGGGAGCTGTTTTTT. Residues: CASSRGTGPTGELFF.

V and J are TRBV7-9 and TRBJ2-7; 7 nucleotides line up with TRBD2. The CDR3 totals 15 residues. With V trimmed by 1 base and J by 3 bases, 6 bases remained unmatched. The germline gives CDR1 SEHNR, CDR2 FQNEAQ (reference sequence). The DNA of the CDR3 is TGTGCCAGCAGCTTAGGGGCGGGAGTGGGCTACGAGCAGTACTTC. Amino acids: CASSLGAGVGYEQYF.

The V call is TRBV2, the J call TRBJ2-7; D call uncertain. Trimming pared 7 bases from V and 4 bases from J, leaving 17 bases between. CDR1 SNHLY and CDR2 FYNNEI come from the germline V gene. The CDR3 has 14 amino acids. This chain's CDR3 is CASTQQAAPYEQYF. CDR3 in DNA: TGTGCCAGCACTCAGCAGGCAGCCCCATACGAGCAGTACTTC.

V usage is TRBV3-1 (or the pseudogene TRBV3-2) and J usage is TRBJ2-2; D remains ambiguous. The V gene lost 1 base and the J gene lost 1 base, with 4 bases spanning the gap. This CDR3 comprises 14 residues. Germline CDR1 is LGHDT and CDR2 is YNNKEL (reference sequence). The CDR3 sequence: CASSQGRNTGELFF. The DNA of the CDR3 is TGTGCCAGCAGCCAAGGGAGGAACACCGGGGAGCTGTTTTTT.

The gene calls are TRBV28 and TRBJ2-1; 7 bases line up with TRBD2. Germline lookup yields CDR1 MDHEN and CDR2 SYDVKM. The V segment lost 7 bases and the J segment 7 bases; nucleotides outside the gene matches: 4. The CDR3 is made up of 12 amino acids. CDR3 bases: TGTGCCAGCATGGGGGGGAGGAATGAGCAGTTCTTC. It is translated as CASMGGRNEQFF.